This T cell receptor beta chain was sequenced during a study of shared clonotypes between healthy human individuals. Overall study: Per donor, CD8 memory used one plate, CD8 naive used two, CD4 memory used three and CD4 naive used three. Study observations and caveats: Naive CD4 clonotype sharing across several donors was roughly 5%. Some clonotypes were shared by all four sorted-subset donors, while others were not shared. The non-shared ones had lower generation probabilities than the shared ones.

V was pared by 2 bases and J by 3 bases, with 13 bases of the junction left unmatched. This CDR3 is 18 amino acids long. Germline V gives CDR1 ENHRY, CDR2 SYGVKD. A remark on this clone: Its antigen remains unknown.

Profiled with immunoSEQ multiplex PCR; TCRdb holds only in-frame clones, not every one. The sample lists under 2.5 million clones; about 90% were seen once. In the CD4+ fraction, cells were divided into CD45RA+ naive and CD45RA-negative memory subsets. The chain has TRBV10-3 and TRBJ2-3, with TRBD1 identical over 8 bases. The origin of this receptor is a young man in good health. Some clones in this sample may be carry-over from other donors' samples. The sequencing input was naive CD4+ T cells from PBMCs. The subset: CD45RA+ positively selected. The CDR3 loop reads CAISERAGGAVMTDTQYF. The CDR3 DNA follows: TGTGCCATCAGTGAGAGGGCAGGGGGCGCGGTGATGACAGATACGCAGTATTTT.